These T cell receptor beta chains were read from a single sample in a study of CD8+ T cells in alopecia areata. Clones were read by immunoSEQ multiplex PCR, and TCRdb kept only the in-frame ones, dropping some. The profile shows some 200,000 clones, roughly three fifths of them singletons. The sequencing here drew on CD4+ T cells sorted from blood, taken at week 4, from a patient treated with tofacitinib. The receptors stem from a human donor with alopecia areata. Each CDR3 is given with its conserved first and last residue. The D gene is left open where the match is weak. Where a row states a size, it is once, few, many or the class of an expanded clone; other rows omit it.

size	V	J	D	DNA	CDR3
-	TRBV7-9	TRBJ2-7	-	TGTGCCAGCAGCTACTTACGGGCAGGGATCTACGAGCAGTACTTC	CASSYLRAGIYEQYF
-	TRBV6-5	TRBJ2-3	-	TGTGCCACCGGCACGGGGACAGATACGCAGTATTTT	CATGTGTDTQYF
-	TRBV5-1	TRBJ2-5	TRBD1	TGCGCCAGCAGCCCTAGACAGGGCGAGACCCAGTACTTC	CASSPRQGETQYF
-	TRBV2	TRBJ1-5	-	TGTGCCAGCAGTGCCGAGCAGCTCAATCAGCCCCAGCATTTT	CASSAEQLNQPQHF
few	TRBV10-3	TRBJ2-7	-	TGTGCCATCAGTGAGGGGTCCTACGAGCAGTACTTC	CAISEGSYEQYF
-	TRBV7-2	TRBJ2-5	-	TGTGCCAGCAGCTTAAGCAGGGAGCAAGAGACCCAGTACTTC	CASSLSREQETQYF
few	TRBV5-1	TRBJ1-4	-	TGCGCCAGCAGCTTGGAGGGGCGGCATGAAAAACTGTTTTTT	CASSLEGRHEKLFF
-	TRBV29-1	TRBJ1-1	-	TGCAGCGTTGAACCCCAAATGGGGGCTTTCTTT	CSVEPQMGAFF
-	TRBV2	TRBJ2-6	-	TGTGCCAGCATTCCGGGACCCGTAAGCTCTGGGGCCAACGTCCTGACTTTC	CASIPGPVSSGANVLTF
-	TRBV29-1	TRBJ1-1	TRBD1	TGCAGCGTCCGGACAGGCACTGAAGCTTTCTTT	CSVRTGTEAFF
few	TRBV29-1	TRBJ2-3	-	TGCAGCGCCGGAGGGGGGAACACGCAGTATTTT	CSAGGGNTQYF
-	TRBV30	TRBJ2-7	TRBD1	TGTGCCTCGGCTCGACAGGGTGTTCCCCAAGAGCAGTACTTC	CASARQGVPQEQYF
few	TRBV5-6	TRBJ1-6	-	TGTGCCAGCAGCTCAATTGACAGACTTAATTCACCCCTCCACTTT	CASSSIDRLNSPLHF
-	TRBV7-8	TRBJ2-1	-	TGTGCCAGCAGCTTACGGGAAGCTAGGGCCGAGCAGTTCTTC	CASSLREARAEQFF
few	TRBV4-2	TRBJ1-2	TRBD1	TGTGCCAGCGTCCACGGGGACAGGGAGAAGGATGGCTACACCTTC	CASVHGDREKDGYTF
-	TRBV11-2	TRBJ2-5	TRBD1	TGTGCCAGCAGCCCACTGACAGGGGGCGGAACTGTGGCCCAGTACTTC	CASSPLTGGGTVAQYF
-	TRBV28	TRBJ2-4	TRBD2	TGTGCCAGCATTGAGCGGGGGGGCCGGAACATTCAGTACTTC	CASIERGGRNIQYF
few	TRBV30	TRBJ2-7	TRBD1	TGTGCCTGTAGAGGGGGCCGGGCCTACGAGCAGTACTTC	CACRGGRAYEQYF
few	TRBV30	TRBJ1-5	-	TGTGCCTGGAGTGTAGGGTTACCTATTTATAGCAATCAGCCCCAGCATTTT	CAWSVGLPIYSNQPQHF
few	TRBV29-1	TRBJ2-2	TRBD1	TGCAGCGTTGAGGACAGGATGAACACCGGGGAGCTGTTTTTT	CSVEDRMNTGELFF
once	TRBV11-2	TRBJ2-6	-	TGTGCCAGCACCCGTTTTTCAAGCGGGGCCAACGTCCTGACTTTC	CASTRFSSGANVLTF
-	TRBV9	TRBJ1-6	-	TGTGCCAGCAGCGTAGGGGCCGGAGATTCACCCCTCCACTTT	CASSVGAGDSPLHF
-	TRBV7-9	TRBJ1-1	-	TGTGCCAGCAGCTTAGTGACAACAGGGCCGAGGTACACTGAAGCTTTCTTT	CASSLVTTGPRYTEAFF
few	TRBV5-6	TRBJ2-5	TRBD1	TGTGCCAGCAGCCCCCCCGGACAGGGAGGAGAGACCCAGTACTTC	CASSPPGQGGETQYF
-	TRBV19	TRBJ2-7	-	TGTGCCAGTACCTTGCGCGTTTACGAGCAGTACTTC	CASTLRVYEQYF
few	TRBV15	TRBJ2-7	TRBD1	TGTGCCACCAGCAGAGATTTGCACAGGGGTAACGAGCAGTACTTC	CATSRDLHRGNEQYF
-	TRBV6-6	TRBJ1-6	-	TGTGCCAGCAGTGACGGGACACGGCACCTCCACTTT	CASSDGTRHLHF
-	TRBV5-1	TRBJ2-7	-	TGCGCCAGCAGCTTGGACCTCTACGAGCAGTACTTC	CASSLDLYEQYF
-	TRBV4-3	TRBJ1-3	-	TGCGCCAGCAGCCAAGTACCCCGAAAGGCTGGAAACACCATATATTTT	CASSQVPRKAGNTIYF
few	TRBV30	TRBJ1-1	-	TGTGCCTGGGGACCAAGCCAGCTTAACACTGAAGCTTTCTTT	CAWGPSQLNTEAFF
-	TRBV30	TRBJ2-2	-	TGTGCCTGGGGCGGGACATCGAACACCGGGGAGCTGTTTTTT	CAWGGTSNTGELFF
-	TRBV30	TRBJ1-5	TRBD1	TGTGCCTGGAGCGTGACAGGGCCTTATCAGCCCCAGCATTTT	CAWSVTGPYQPQHF
-	TRBV14	TRBJ2-5	-	TGTGCCAGCAGCCCCGATCATAACAGGGTAAAGACCCAGTACTTC	CASSPDHNRVKTQYF
-	TRBV2	TRBJ2-2	-	TGTGCCAGCAGGCGCGGGGTCAACACCGGGGAGCTGTTTTTT	CASRRGVNTGELFF
-	TRBV7-2	TRBJ2-1	TRBD2	TGTGCCAGCAGCCCCCGAACGGGGGGGCCGAATGAGCAGTTCTTC	CASSPRTGGPNEQFF
-	TRBV29-1	TRBJ1-6	-	TGCAGCGTTGAAGAGAATACGGGGGCGCCCCTCCACTTT	CSVEENTGAPLHF
once	TRBV27	TRBJ2-2	TRBD1	TGTGCCAGCCGGACAGGGGTTGGGACCGGGGAGCTGTTTTTT	CASRTGVGTGELFF
few	TRBV29-1	TRBJ2-3	-	TGCAGCGTTGAAGACGGAGATACGCAGTATTTT	CSVEDGDTQYF
-	TRBV5-6	TRBJ1-2	-	TGTGCCAGCAGCTTCGACGGAAACTATGGCTACACCTTC	CASSFDGNYGYTF
few	TRBV14	TRBJ1-2	-	TGTGCCAGCAGCCAAGTTCCAGGAATGACCTATGGCTACACCTTC	CASSQVPGMTYGYTF
-	TRBV11-2	TRBJ2-7	-	TGTGCCAGCAGCCCTGGTCGTACGGGACCCGTCGATTTC	CASSPGRTGPVDF
-	TRBV30	TRBJ2-3	-	TGTGCCTCGGGGATCGCAGATACGCAGTATTTT	CASGIADTQYF
-	TRBV30	TRBJ2-7	TRBD1	TGTGCCTGGAGTGTTCACCGACTCCGGGACAGGCGATACGAGCAGTACTTC	CAWSVHRLRDRRYEQYF
-	TRBV18	TRBJ1-6	-	TGTGCCAGCTCACCCAACGGGAGAGGCTCACCCCTCCACTTT	CASSPNGRGSPLHF
-	TRBV15	TRBJ2-1	-	TGTGCCACCAGCAGGGGGGCCTACAATGAGCAGTTCTTC	CATSRGAYNEQFF
once	TRBV4-1	TRBJ1-5	-	TGCGCCAGCAGCCCTGCGGCACAGTCTAGCAATCAGCCCCAGCATTTT	CASSPAAQSSNQPQHF
once	TRBV5-1	TRBJ2-3	-	TGCGCCAGCGGTGCCATTAGCACAGATACGCAGTATTTT	CASGAISTDTQYF
once	TRBV4-3	TRBJ1-5	-	TGCGCCAGCAGCCAAGAAGGGGGTCAGCCCCAGCATTTT	CASSQEGGQPQHF